This entry is about one T cell receptor beta chain. The antigen is unknown. This entry comes from a study of STAT5B mutations in CD4+ large granular lymphocyte leukemia. Study outcomes and limitations: No patients shared main leukemic clonotypes, though 25% to 30% appeared at low frequency elsewhere.

The V and J ends lost 2 bases and 5 bases respectively, with 10 bases between them. CDR1 is SGHRS, CDR2 YFSETQ, per germline. This CDR3 contains 13 residues. Assay used: immunoSEQ multiplex PCR; TCRdb lists only in-frame clones, some missing. Here the sample spans about 36,000 clones, roughly 82% being singletons. This rearrangement joins TRBV5-1 to TRBJ2-5; D gene ambiguous. This sequence was found in a human donor in good health. Sequencing used CD4+ T cells from blood buffy coats. The CDR3 DNA follows: TGCGCCAGCAGCTTATCGGCCGCCGAGACCCAGTACTTC. Translating gives CASSLSAAETQYF. Complete variable domain (other parts from reference TRBV5-1 and TRBJ2-5): KAGVTQTPRYLIKTRGQQVTLSCSPISGHRSVSWYQQTPGQGLQFLFEYFSETQRNKGNFPGRFSGRQFSNSRSEMNVSTLELGDSALYLCASSLSAAETQYFGPGTRLLVL.